What follows is one T cell receptor beta chain and its context. This sample is part of a study of blood T cell repertoires in COVID-19. TCRdb's table, derived via immunoSEQ multiplex PCR, lists solely in-frame clones and lacks some. The repertoire holds hundreds of thousands of clones, with over 75% as singletons. V gave up 4 bases and J gave up 9 bases; unmatched junction bases: 7. In germline, CDR1 is LNHDA, CDR2 SQIVND (reference sequence). The CDR3 length is 14 residues. The sequenced material came from PBMCs or T cells enriched from blood (not recorded which). V gene TRBV19 combines with J gene TRBJ2-7; 12 bases line up with TRBD1. This receptor was taken from a man aged 18 to 30 who had recovered from COVID-19. CDR3 DNA: TGTGCCAGTAGTACCGGGACAGGGGGCACCGGGCAGTACTTC. It is translated as CASSTGTGGTGQYF.